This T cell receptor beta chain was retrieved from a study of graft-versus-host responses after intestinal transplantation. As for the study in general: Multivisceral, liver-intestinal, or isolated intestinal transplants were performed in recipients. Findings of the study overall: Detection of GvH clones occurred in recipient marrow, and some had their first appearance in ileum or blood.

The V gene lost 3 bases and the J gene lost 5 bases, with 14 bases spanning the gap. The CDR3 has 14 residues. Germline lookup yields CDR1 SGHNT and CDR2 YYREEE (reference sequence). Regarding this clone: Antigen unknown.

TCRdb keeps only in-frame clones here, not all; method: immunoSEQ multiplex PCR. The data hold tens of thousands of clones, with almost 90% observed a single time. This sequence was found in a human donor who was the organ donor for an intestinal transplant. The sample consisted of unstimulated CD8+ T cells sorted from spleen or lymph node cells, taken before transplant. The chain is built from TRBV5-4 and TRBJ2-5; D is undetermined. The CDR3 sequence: CASSSVRSWETQYF. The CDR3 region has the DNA TGTGCCAGCAGCTCTGTGAGAAGCTGGGAGACCCAGTACTTC.